These T cell receptor beta chains were read from a single sample in a study of shared clonotypes between healthy human individuals. The assay was immunoSEQ multiplex PCR, and TCRdb's table has in-frame clones only and misses some. The top ten clones hold under 0.45% of a sample with more than 2,000,000 clones, 80% to 95% of them seen once. The sample taken for sequencing was naive CD4+ T cells from PBMCs. All receptors derive from a young man in good health. Some clones in this sample may be carry-over from other donors' samples. The CDR3 runs from the conserved cysteine through the conserved F or W. A D gene is named only where the DNA matches it firmly. Expanded clones get a size class; other rows say once, few or many, or leave the size out.

D: TRBD2
size: NA
V: TRBV2
J: TRBJ2-5
CDR3: CASGFWGSGRAGETQYF
DNA: TGTGCCAGCGGGTTCTGGGGCAGCGGGAGGGCGGGGGAGACCCAGTACTTC

D: NA
size: NA
V: TRBV27
J: TRBJ2-7
CDR3: CASSSPRTGSSYEQYF
DNA: TGTGCCAGCAGTTCCCCCCGGACCGGGAGCTCCTACGAGCAGTACTTC

D: TRBD1
size: NA
V: TRBV20-1
J: TRBJ2-1
CDR3: CSAVSGQVEFF
DNA: TGCAGTGCCGTTTCCGGACAGGTCGAGTTCTTC

D: NA
size: NA
V: TRBV6-6
J: TRBJ1-1
CDR3: CASSSFAGNTEAFF
DNA: TGTGCCAGCAGTTCATTTGCGGGGAACACTGAAGCTTTCTTT

D: TRBD1
size: NA
V: TRBV11-3
J: TRBJ1-1
CDR3: CASSGTGGSDAEAFF
DNA: TGTGCCAGCAGCGGCACAGGGGGCTCGGACGCTGAAGCTTTCTTT

D: NA
size: once
V: TRBV10-3
J: TRBJ2-1
CDR3: CAISDFDTPVTYNEQFF
DNA: TGTGCCATCAGTGACTTCGACACCCCTGTTACCTACAATGAGCAGTTCTTC

D: TRBD1
size: NA
V: TRBV27
J: TRBJ1-4
CDR3: CASSSTGAGEKLFF
DNA: TGTGCCAGCAGTTCGACAGGGGCAGGCGAAAAACTGTTTTTT

D: NA
size: NA
V: TRBV29-1
J: TRBJ2-5
CDR3: CSALGTEETQYF
DNA: TGCAGCGCCCTCGGGACGGAAGAGACCCAGTACTTC

D: NA
size: once
V: TRBV6-5
J: TRBJ2-2
CDR3: CASSPRVAGELFF
DNA: TGTGCCAGCAGCCCAAGGGTGGCCGGGGAGCTGTTTTTT

D: TRBD2
size: NA
V: TRBV5-1
J: TRBJ2-1
CDR3: CASSSEAGGLYNEQFF
DNA: TGCGCCAGCAGCTCCGAAGCGGGAGGGTTATACAATGAGCAGTTCTTC

D: NA
size: NA
V: TRBV5-1
J: TRBJ2-2
CDR3: CASSPGITTAGELFF
DNA: TGCGCCAGCAGCCCTGGGATCACCACCGCTGGGGAGCTGTTTTTT

D: TRBD2
size: NA
V: TRBV5-1
J: TRBJ2-2
CDR3: CASSFPSTSGSAGELFF
DNA: TGCGCCAGCAGCTTTCCCTCGACTAGCGGGAGCGCCGGGGAGCTGTTTTTT

D: TRBD2
size: once
V: TRBV18
J: TRBJ2-2
CDR3: CASSLGLAGNTGELFF
DNA: TGTGCCAGCTCACTCGGACTAGCGGGAAACACCGGGGAGCTGTTTTTT

D: TRBD1
size: NA
V: TRBV7-9
J: TRBJ1-3
CDR3: CASSLVRDRGRDSRNTIYF
DNA: TGTGCCAGCAGCTTGGTCCGGGACAGGGGGCGAGATTCTCGAAACACCATATATTTT

D: NA
size: NA
V: TRBV5-1
J: TRBJ1-2
CDR3: CASSLELRGSAGYTF
DNA: TGCGCCAGCAGCTTGGAGTTGAGGGGTTCCGCGGGCTACACCTTC

D: NA
size: NA
V: TRBV6-5
J: TRBJ2-1
CDR3: CASSRDQGPIEQFF
DNA: TGTGCCAGCAGCCGGGACCAAGGTCCTATTGAGCAGTTCTTC

D: TRBD1
size: NA
V: TRBV11-2
J: TRBJ2-7
CDR3: CASRYRGEQYF
DNA: TGTGCCAGTCGATACAGGGGCGAGCAGTACTTC

D: NA
size: NA
V: TRBV11-1
J: TRBJ2-5
CDR3: CASSRDWGERETQYF
DNA: TGTGCCAGCAGCCGAGACTGGGGGGAGAGAGAGACCCAGTACTTC

D: TRBD2
size: NA
V: TRBV27
J: TRBJ2-3
CDR3: CASSSGTSGRKGTDTQYF
DNA: TGTGCCAGCAGTTCCGGGACTAGCGGGAGGAAAGGCACAGATACGCAGTATTTT